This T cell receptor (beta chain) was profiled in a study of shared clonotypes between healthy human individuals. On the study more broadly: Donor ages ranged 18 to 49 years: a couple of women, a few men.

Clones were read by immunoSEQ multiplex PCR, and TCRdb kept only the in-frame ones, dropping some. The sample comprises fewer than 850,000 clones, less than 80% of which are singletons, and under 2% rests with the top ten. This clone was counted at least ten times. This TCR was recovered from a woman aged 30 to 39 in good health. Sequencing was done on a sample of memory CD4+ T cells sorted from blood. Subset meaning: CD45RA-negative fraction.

The chain's CDR3 is CASSGPTGAEDIQYF. In DNA, the CDR3 is TGTGCCAGCAGTGGACCGACAGGGGCGGAGGACATTCAGTACTTC. The chain has TRBV25-1 and TRBJ2-4; 8 bases align to TRBD1. Per the germline V gene, CDR1 is MGHDK and CDR2 is SYGVNS. CDR3 length equals 15 residues. With V trimmed by 4 bases and J by 8 bases, 10 bases remained unmatched.